Sequencing of this T cell receptor (beta chain) was carried out in a study of blood T cell repertoires in COVID-19. Background on the study: Specimens from acute and convalescent COVID-19 originated in the United States, Italy and Spain. Sources were T cells, B-cell-depleted T cells, or PBMCs; the material itself was cDNA or gDNA.

Per the original data handling: Reference gene primer amplification yielded estimated nucleated cell counts. Generated by immunoSEQ multiplex PCR, the TCRdb table keeps only in-frame clones and is missing some. D and trimming come from the DNA, and the V and J calls and clone size come from that table. The sample lists over 300,000 clones; 85% to 90% were seen once. Germline V gene data show CDR1 as SGHRS and CDR2 as YFSETQ. There are 17 residues in the CDR3. J lost 0 bases, V lost 2 bases, and 6 bases had no gene match. The chain joins TRBV5-1 to TRBJ2-1, with 9 nucleotides matching TRBD2. The source is a man between 18 and 29 years old with active or convalescent COVID-19. Sequencing input: peripheral blood. DNA of the CDR3: TGCGCCAGCAGCTTTCAAGCGGGGGGCCTCTCCTACAATGAGCAGTTCTTC. Protein: CASSFQAGGLSYNEQFF. Using reference TRBV5-1 and TRBJ2-1 for the parts outside the CDR3, the full variable domain is KAGVTQTPRYLIKTRGQQVTLSCSPISGHRSVSWYQQTPGQGLQFLFEYFSETQRNKGNFPGRFSGRQFSNSRSEMNVSTLELGDSALYLCASSFQAGGLSYNEQFFGPGTRLTVL.